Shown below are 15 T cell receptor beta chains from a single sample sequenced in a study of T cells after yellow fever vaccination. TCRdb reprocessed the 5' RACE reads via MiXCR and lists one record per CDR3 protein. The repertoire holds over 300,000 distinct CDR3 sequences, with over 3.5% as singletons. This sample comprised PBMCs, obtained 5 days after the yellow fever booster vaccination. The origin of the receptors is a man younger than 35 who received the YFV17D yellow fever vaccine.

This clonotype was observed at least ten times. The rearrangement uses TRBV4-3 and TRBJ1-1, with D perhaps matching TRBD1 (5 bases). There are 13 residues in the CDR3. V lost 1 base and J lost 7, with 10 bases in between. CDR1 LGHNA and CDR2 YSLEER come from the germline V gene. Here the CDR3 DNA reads TGCGCCAGCAGCCAAGCTCGGGGCTATGAAGCTTTCTTT. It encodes CASSQARGYEAFF.

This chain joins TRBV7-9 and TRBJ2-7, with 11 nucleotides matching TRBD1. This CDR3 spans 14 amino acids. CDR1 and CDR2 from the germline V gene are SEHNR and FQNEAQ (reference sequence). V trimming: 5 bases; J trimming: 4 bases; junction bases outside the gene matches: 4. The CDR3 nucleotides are TGTGCCAGCAGCACCGGACAGGGGGCTTACGAGCAGTACGTC. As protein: CASSTGQGAYEQYV.

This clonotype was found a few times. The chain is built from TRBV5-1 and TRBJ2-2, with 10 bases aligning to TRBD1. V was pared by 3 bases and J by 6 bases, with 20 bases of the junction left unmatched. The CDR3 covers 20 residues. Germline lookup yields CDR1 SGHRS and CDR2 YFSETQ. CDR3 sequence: CASSYIRETGGLRSAGELFF. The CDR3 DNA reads TGCGCCAGCAGCTATATCCGAGAGACAGGGGGCCTTCGGAGCGCCGGGGAGCTGTTTTTT. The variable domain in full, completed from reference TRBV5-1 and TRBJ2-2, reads KAGVTQTPRYLIKTRGQQVTLSCSPISGHRSVSWYQQTPGQGLQFLFEYFSETQRNKGNFPGRFSGRQFSNSRSEMNVSTLELGDSALYLCASSYIRETGGLRSAGELFFGEGSRLTVL.

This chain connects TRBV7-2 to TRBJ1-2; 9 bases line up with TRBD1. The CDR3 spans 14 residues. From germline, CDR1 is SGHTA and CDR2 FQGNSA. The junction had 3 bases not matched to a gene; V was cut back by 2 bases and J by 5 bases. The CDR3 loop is CASSLTGGAYGYTF. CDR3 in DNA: TGTGCCAGCAGCTTAACAGGGGGCGCGTATGGCTACACCTTC.

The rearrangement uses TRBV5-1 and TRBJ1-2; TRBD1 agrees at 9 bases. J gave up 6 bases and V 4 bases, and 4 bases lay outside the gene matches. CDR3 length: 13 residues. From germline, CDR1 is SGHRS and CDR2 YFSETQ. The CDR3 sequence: CASSGTGIDGYTF. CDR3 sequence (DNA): TGCGCCAGCAGCGGGACAGGGATAGATGGCTACACCTTC.

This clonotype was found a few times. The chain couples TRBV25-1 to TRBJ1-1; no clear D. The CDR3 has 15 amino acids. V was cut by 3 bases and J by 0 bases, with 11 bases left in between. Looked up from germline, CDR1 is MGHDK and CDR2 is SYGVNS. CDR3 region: CASSDIQDMNTEAFF. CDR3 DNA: TGTGCCAGCAGTGATATCCAGGATATGAACACTGAAGCTTTCTTT.

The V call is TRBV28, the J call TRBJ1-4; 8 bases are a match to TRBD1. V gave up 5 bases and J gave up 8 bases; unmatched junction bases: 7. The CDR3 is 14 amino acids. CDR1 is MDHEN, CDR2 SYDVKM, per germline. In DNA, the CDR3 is TGTGCCAGCAGTCAGGGGACAGGCCAAGAAAAACTGTTTTTT. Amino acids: CASSQGTGQEKLFF.

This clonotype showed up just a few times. The CDR3 spells CASSRYRYLDSPLHF. The CDR3, as DNA: TGCGCCAGCAGCCGATACCGTTATTTGGATTCACCCCTCCACTTT. The chain uses TRBV4-1 and TRBJ1-6; D is unresolved. This CDR3 comprises 15 residues. V lost 4 bases and J 8 bases, leaving 15 bases between the germline ends. CDR1 MGHRA and CDR2 YSYEKL come from the germline V gene.

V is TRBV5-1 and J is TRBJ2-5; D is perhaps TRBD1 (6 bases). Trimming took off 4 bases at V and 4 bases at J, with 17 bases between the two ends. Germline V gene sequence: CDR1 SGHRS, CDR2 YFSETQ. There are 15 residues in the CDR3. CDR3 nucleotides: TGCGCCAGCAGCACCAGAGAGGGGGACGGAGAGACCCAGTACTTC. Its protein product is CASSTREGDGETQYF. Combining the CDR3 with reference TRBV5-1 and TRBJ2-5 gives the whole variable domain KAGVTQTPRYLIKTRGQQVTLSCSPISGHRSVSWYQQTPGQGLQFLFEYFSETQRNKGNFPGRFSGRQFSNSRSEMNVSTLELGDSALYLCASSTREGDGETQYFGPGTRLLVL.

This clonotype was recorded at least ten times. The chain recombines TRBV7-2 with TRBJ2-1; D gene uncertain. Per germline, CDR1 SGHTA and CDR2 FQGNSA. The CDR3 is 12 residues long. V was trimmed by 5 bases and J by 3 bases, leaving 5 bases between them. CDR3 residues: CASSPSYNEQFF. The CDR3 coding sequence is TGTGCCAGCAGCCCGAGCTACAATGAGCAGTTCTTC.

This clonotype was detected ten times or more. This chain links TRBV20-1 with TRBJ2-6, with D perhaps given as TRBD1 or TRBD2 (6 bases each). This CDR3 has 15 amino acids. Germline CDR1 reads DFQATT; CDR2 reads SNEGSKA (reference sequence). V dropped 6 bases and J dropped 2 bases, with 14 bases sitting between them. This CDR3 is CSAGGAPAGANVLTF. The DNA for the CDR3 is TGCAGTGCCGGGGGCGCCCCAGCTGGGGCCAACGTCCTGACTTTC.

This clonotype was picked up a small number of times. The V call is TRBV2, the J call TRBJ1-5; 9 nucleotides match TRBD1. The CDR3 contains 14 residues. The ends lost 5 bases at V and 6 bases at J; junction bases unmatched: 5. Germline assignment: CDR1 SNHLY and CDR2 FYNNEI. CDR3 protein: CASSPTGGVQPQHF. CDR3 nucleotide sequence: TGTGCCAGCAGTCCGACAGGGGGGGTTCAGCCCCAGCATTTT.

The CDR3 DNA is TGTGCCAGCAGGGCACACGGGGCGGGTAACACCGGGGAGCTGTTTTTT. Its protein is CASRAHGAGNTGELFF. This chain links TRBV2 with TRBJ2-2; either TRBD1 or TRBD2 may fit D (5 bases each). The V and J ends lost 6 bases and 2 bases respectively, with 16 bases between them. This CDR3 is built from 16 residues. CDR1 and CDR2 from the germline V gene are SNHLY and FYNNEI. Looking up the rest from reference TRBV2 and TRBJ2-2 gives the full variable domain: EPEVTQTPSHQVTQMGQEVILRCVPISNHLYFYWYRQILGQKVEFLVSFYNNEISEKSEIFDDQFSVERPDGSNFTLKIRSTKLEDSAMYFCASRAHGAGNTGELFFGEGSRLTVL.

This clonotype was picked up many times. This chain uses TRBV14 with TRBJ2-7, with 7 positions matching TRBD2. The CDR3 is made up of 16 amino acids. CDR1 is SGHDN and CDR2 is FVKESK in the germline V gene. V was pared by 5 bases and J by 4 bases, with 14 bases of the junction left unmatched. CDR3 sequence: CASSFGGRMALYEQYF. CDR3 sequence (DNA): TGTGCCAGCAGCTTCGGGGGGAGGATGGCTTTATACGAGCAGTACTTC.

The DNA of the CDR3 is TGTGCCAGCAGCTTCCCAGGGGCGAGAAATGAGCAGTTCTTC. Protein product: CASSFPGARNEQFF. The rearrangement links TRBV5-5 to TRBJ2-1, with D possibly being TRBD1 (6 bases). V was cut by 2 bases and J by 7 bases, with 13 bases left in between. Germline values: CDR1 SGHKS, CDR2 YYEKEE (reference sequence). The CDR3 is made up of 14 amino acids.